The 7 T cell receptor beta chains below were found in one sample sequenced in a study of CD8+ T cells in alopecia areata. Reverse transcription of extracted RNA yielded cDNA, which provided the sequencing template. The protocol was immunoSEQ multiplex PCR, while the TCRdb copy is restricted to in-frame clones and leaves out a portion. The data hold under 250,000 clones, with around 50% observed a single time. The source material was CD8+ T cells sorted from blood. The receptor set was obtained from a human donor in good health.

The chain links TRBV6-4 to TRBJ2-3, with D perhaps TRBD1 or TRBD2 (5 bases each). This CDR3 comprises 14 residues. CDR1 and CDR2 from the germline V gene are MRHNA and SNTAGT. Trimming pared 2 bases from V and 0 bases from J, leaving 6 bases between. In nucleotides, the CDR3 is TGTGCCAGCAGTGACGGGGGAAGCACAGATACGCAGTATTTT. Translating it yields CASSDGGSTDTQYF.

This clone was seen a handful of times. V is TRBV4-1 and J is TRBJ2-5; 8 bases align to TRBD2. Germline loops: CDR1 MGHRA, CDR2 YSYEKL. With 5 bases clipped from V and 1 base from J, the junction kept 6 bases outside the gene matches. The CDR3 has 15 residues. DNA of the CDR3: TGCGCCAGCAGCGACAAGCGGGGGCCCCAAGAGACCCAGTACTTC. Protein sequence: CASSDKRGPQETQYF.

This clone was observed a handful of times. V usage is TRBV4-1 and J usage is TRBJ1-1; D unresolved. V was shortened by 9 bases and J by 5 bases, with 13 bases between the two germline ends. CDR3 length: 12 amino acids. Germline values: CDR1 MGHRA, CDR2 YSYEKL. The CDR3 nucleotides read TGCGCCAGTCGAGCCATGGATACTGAAGCTTTCTTT. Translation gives CASRAMDTEAFF.

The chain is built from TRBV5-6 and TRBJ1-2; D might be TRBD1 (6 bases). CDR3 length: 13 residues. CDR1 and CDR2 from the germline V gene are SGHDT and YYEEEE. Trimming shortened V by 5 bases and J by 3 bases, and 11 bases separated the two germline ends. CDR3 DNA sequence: TGTGCCAGCAGGACAGGTCCTCACTATGGCTACACCTTC. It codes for CASRTGPHYGYTF.

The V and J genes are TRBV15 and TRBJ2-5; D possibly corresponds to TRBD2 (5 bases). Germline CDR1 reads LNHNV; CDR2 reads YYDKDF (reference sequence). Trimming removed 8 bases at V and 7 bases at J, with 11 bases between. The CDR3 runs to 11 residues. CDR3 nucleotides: TGTGCCACCTTACACGCGGGGACCCAGTACTTC. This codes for CATLHAGTQYF.

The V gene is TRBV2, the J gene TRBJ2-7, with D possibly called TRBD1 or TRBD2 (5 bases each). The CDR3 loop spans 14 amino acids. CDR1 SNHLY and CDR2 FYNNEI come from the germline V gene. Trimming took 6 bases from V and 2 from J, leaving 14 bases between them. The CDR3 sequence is CASSPRDGAYEQYF. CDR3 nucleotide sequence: TGTGCCAGCAGCCCCCGGGACGGCGCCTACGAGCAGTACTTC. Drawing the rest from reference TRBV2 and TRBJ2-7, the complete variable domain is EPEVTQTPSHQVTQMGQEVILRCVPISNHLYFYWYRQILGQKVEFLVSFYNNEISEKSEIFDDQFSVERPDGSNFTLKIRSTKLEDSAMYFCASSPRDGAYEQYFGPGTRLTVT.

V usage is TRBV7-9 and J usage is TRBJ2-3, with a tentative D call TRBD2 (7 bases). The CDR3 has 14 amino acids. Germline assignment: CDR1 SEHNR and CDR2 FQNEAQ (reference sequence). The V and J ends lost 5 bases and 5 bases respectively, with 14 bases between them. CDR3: CASSQGGAKDTQYF. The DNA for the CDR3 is TGTGCCAGCAGCCAAGGGGGGGCTAAAGATACGCAGTATTTT.